This TCR beta chain was documented in a study of blood T cell repertoires in COVID-19 (dated by TCRdb to 2019 to 2021). Background on the whole study: Collaborator samples came from the United States, Italy and Spain and covered acute and convalescent phases of COVID-19. The samples were drawn from the first 160 participants of the ongoing ImmuneRACE study and from under 1,500 subjects provided by 6 global collaborators. The prospective study material was composed of cDNA or gDNA derived from T cells, B-cell-depleted T cells, or PBMCs. The repertoires were released in a freely available public database meant as a resource for research on the immune response to SARS-CoV-2. Deeply sampled blood TCRbeta repertoires from subjects exposed to, actively infected with, or recovered from COVID-19 were included in the dataset. The sample metadata nearly always contained a de-identified subject ID, COVID-19 status, age in years and sex. Where HLA class I and class II types were available, the types were taken from metadata supplied by the sample provider, not from assay-based typing.

TCRbeta CDR3 regions were amplified from genomic DNA by means of the immunoSEQ Assay, a bias-controlled multiplex PCR. The authors processed their data as follows. Within the assay, amplification of reference gene primers was used to estimate how many nucleated cells each sample contained. Sequence reads were collapsed and filtered to measure the absolute abundance of every unique TCRbeta CDR3 rearrangement. For each sample, productive Simpson clonality was calculated as the square root of Simpson's diversity index across productive rearrangements. TCRdb carries this immuneACCESS record with in-frame sequences only. Its versions omit some clonotypes, under half of them owing to an unresolved V gene in the studies checked, with the rest unexplained. V and J calls and clone size are as listed in that table; D and trimming were resolved from the DNA. For this sample the table gives under 65,000 clones, of which over 75% were detected only once. Approximately 16% of the sample is taken by the ten largest.

Whole blood was collected in K2EDTA tubes by collaborating institutions according to the institutions' own protocols. For TCRbeta analysis, collaborators shipped samples in one of three forms: frozen whole blood, isolated PBMCs, or DNA extracted from either of those sample types. On the study overall, not on this receptor specifically: The quantity of clinical and demographic metadata differed by source and by participant and was supplied without curation.

V is shortened by 1 base, J by 1 base, and the region joining them spans 7 bases. The CDR3 sequence holds 14 residues, the cysteine and phenylalanine included. This entry keeps only the CDR3 DNA: 42 bases, framed from base 1. The germline V gene (reference sequence) provides CDR1 SEHNR and CDR2 FQNEAQ. This clone occurred a few times. The antigen this receptor binds is unknown. Per-base qualities were not stored, and no clone one base away is much larger. The TCR was taken from a man at least 80 years old with acute or convalescent COVID-19. The chain is assembled from TRBV7-9 and TRBJ1-1, with the D gene call left open. The sample consisted of peripheral blood. The DNA reads as follows: TGTGCCAGCAGCTTAGGTCCGTGGAACACTGAAGCTTTCTTT. Its amino acids are CASSLGPWNTEAFF.